This T cell receptor (beta chain) was retrieved from a study of identifying expanded T cells in peripheral blood. Study findings and constraints: About 1.2 clones differed between technical replicates, versus about 15 and 19 over time. Clone count variance between approximately two-week samples rose with total template count.

Trimming shortened V by 3 bases and J by 9 bases, and 15 bases separated the two germline ends. Per germline, CDR1 LGHNA and CDR2 YSLEER. CDR3 size: 14 residues. TCRdb keeps only in-frame clones here, not all; method: immunoSEQ multiplex PCR. Here the sample spans approximately 57,000 clones, approximately 89% being singletons. Concerning this clone: The antigen remains unidentified.

Collection occurred without any documented infections or immune events in donors. The chain is built from TRBV4-3 and TRBJ2-1; D gene ambiguous. This receptor was obtained from a person aged 18 to 75 in good health. Sequenced: blood. The DNA for the CDR3 is TGCGCCAGCAGCCAGGCTGACATAGCCCGTGAGCAGTTCTTC. Residues: CASSQADIAREQFF.